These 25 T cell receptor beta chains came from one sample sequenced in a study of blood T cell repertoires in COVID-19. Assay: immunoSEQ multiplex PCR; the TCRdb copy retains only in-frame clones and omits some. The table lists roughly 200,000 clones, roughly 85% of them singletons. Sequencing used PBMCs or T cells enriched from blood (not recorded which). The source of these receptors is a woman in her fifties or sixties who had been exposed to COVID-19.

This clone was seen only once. This CDR3 reads CAWSVRLGRGGSGNTIYF. The CDR3 DNA reads as TGTGCCTGGAGTGTACGTTTGGGTCGCGGCGGCTCTGGAAACACCATATATTTT. The chain joins TRBV30 to TRBJ1-3; D uncertain. Germline CDR1 and CDR2: GTSNPN and SVGIG (reference sequence). Trimming removed 0 bases from V and 0 bases from J, with 18 bases in between. This CDR3 contains 18 residues.

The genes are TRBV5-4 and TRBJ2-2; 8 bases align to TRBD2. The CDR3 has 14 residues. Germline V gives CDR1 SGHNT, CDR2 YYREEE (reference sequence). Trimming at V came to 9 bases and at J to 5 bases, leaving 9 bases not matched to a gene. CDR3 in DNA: TGTGCCACCTGGGATAGCGGGGCTACCGGGGAGCTGTTTTTT. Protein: CATWDSGATGELFF.

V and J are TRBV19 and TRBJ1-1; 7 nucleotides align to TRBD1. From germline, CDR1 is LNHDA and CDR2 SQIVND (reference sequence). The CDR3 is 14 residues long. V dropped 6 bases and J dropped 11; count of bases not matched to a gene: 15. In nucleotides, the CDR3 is TGTGCCAGTAGCACTGTCGGGGGCAGGGGGGCGGCTTTCTTT. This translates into CASSTVGGRGAAFF.

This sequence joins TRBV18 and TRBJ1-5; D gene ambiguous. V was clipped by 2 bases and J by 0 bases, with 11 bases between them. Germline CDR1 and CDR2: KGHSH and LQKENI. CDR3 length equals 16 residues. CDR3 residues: CASSPGQAYSNQPQHF. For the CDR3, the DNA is TGTGCCAGCTCACCAGGGCAGGCCTATAGCAATCAGCCCCAGCATTTT.

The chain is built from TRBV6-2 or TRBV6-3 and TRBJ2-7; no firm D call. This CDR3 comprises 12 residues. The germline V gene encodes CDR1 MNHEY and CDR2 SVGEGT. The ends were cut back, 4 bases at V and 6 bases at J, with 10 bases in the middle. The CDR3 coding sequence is TGTGCCAGCAGTTCCCGCTCGGGCGAGCAGTACTTC. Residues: CASSSRSGEQYF.

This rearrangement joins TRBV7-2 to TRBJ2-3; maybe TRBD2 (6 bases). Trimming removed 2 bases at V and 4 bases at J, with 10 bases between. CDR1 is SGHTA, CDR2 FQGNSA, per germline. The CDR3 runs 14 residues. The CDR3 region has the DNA TGTGCCAGCAGCTTAACAGGAGGGGCAGATACGCAGTATTTT. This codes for CASSLTGGADTQYF.

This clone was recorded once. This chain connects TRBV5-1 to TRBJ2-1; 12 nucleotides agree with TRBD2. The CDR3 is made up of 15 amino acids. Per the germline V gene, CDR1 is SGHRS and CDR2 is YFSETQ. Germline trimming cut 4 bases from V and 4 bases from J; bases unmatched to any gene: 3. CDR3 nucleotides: TGCGCCAGCAGCCCGGGACTAGCGGGTTACAATGAGCAGTTCTTC. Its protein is CASSPGLAGYNEQFF.

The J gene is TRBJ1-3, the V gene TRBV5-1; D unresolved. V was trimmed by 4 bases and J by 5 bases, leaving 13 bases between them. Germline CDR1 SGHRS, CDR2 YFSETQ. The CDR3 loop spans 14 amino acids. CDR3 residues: CASSPFLERNTIYF. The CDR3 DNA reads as TGCGCCAGCAGCCCCTTTTTGGAGCGAAACACCATATATTTT.

The CDR3 spells CASSPYFAGGSPTEQYF. Here the CDR3 DNA reads TGTGCCAGCTCACCATACTTCGCGGGGGGCTCCCCGACCGAGCAGTACTTC. This rearrangement joins TRBV18 to TRBJ2-7; 8 bases align to TRBD2. CDR1 is KGHSH and CDR2 is LQKENI in the germline V gene. The ends lost 2 bases at V and 6 bases at J; junction bases unmatched: 15. The CDR3 spans 17 residues.

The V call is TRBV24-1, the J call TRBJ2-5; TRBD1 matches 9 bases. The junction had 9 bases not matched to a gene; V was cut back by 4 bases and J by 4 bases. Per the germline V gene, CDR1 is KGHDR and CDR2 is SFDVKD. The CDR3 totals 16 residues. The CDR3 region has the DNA TGTGCCACCAGTGACTCGGACAGGGGAAAATTAGAGACCCAGTACTTC. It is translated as CATSDSDRGKLETQYF.

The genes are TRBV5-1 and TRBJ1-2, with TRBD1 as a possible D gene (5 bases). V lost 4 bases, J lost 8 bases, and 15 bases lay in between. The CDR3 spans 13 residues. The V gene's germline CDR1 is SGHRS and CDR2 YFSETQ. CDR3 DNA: TGCGCCAGCAGCAACCTCCCCCAGGGAGGCTACACCTTC. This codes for CASSNLPQGGYTF.

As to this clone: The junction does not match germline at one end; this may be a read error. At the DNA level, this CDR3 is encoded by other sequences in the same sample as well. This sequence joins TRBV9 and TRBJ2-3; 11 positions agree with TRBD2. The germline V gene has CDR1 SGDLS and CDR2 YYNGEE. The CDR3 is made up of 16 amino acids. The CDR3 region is CASSGGTSGLTDTQYF. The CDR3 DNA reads TGTGCCAGTAGCGGAGGGACTAGCGGTCTCACAGATACGCAGTATTTT.

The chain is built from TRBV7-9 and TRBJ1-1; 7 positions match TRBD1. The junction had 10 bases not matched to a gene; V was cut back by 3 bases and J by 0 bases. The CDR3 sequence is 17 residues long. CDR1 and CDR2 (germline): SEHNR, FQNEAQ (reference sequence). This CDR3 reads CASSFPPSGTVNTEAFF. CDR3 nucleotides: TGTGCCAGCAGCTTCCCGCCGTCCGGGACAGTGAACACTGAAGCTTTCTTT.

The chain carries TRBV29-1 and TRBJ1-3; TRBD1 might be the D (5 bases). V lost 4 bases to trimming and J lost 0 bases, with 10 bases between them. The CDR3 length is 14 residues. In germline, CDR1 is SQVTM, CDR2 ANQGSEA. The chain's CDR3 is CSVVGGVSGNTIYF. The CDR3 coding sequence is TGCAGCGTTGTGGGGGGGGTCTCTGGAAACACCATATATTTT.

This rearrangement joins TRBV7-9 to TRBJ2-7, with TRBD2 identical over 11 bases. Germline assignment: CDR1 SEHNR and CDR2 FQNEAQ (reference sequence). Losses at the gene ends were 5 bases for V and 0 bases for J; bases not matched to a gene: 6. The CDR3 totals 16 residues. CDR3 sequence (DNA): TGTGCCAGCAGCCCTCCGACTAGCGGGGACTCCTACGAGCAGTACTTC. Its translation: CASSPPTSGDSYEQYF.

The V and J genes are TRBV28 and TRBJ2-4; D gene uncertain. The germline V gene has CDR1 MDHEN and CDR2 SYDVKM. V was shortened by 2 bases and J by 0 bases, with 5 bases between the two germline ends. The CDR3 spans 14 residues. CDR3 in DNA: TGTGCCAGCAGTTTACGTCTAGCCAAAAACATTCAGTACTTC. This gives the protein CASSLRLAKNIQYF.

The CDR3 region has the DNA TGTGCCAGCAGTGCGACAGGGATCGAGGCCGGGGAGCTGTTTTTT. It is translated as CASSATGIEAGELFF. This rearrangement joins TRBV6-6 to TRBJ2-2; 7 nucleotides agree with TRBD1. CDR3 length: 15 residues. J lost 6 bases, V lost 5 bases, and 9 bases had no gene match. Germline values: CDR1 MNHNY, CDR2 SVGAGI (reference sequence).

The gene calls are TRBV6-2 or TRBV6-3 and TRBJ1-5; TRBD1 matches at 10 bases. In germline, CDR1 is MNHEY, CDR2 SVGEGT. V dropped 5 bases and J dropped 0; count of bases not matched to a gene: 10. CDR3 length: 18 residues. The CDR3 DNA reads TGTGCCAGCAGTCATGGACAGGGGGGGATTTATAGCAATCAGCCCCAGCATTTT. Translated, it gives CASSHGQGGIYSNQPQHF.

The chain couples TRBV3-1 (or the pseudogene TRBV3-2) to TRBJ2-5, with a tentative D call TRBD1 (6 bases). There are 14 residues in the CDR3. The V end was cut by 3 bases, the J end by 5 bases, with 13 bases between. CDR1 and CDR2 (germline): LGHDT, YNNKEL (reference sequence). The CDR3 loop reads CASSQGAIGETQYF. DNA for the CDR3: TGTGCCAGCAGCCAGGGGGCAATCGGGGAGACCCAGTACTTC.

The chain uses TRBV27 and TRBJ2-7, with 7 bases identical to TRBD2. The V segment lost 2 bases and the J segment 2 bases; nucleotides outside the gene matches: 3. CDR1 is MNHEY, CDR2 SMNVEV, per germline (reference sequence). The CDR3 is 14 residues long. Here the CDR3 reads CASSLRGEAYEQYF. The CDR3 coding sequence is TGTGCCAGCAGTTTACGGGGGGAAGCCTACGAGCAGTACTTC.

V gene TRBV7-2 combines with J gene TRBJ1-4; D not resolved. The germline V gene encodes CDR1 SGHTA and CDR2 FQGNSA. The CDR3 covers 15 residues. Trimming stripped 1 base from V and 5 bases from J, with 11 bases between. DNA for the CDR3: TGTGCCAGCAGCTTAGTCACAGCTCGCAATGAAAAACTGTTTTTT. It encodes CASSLVTARNEKLFF. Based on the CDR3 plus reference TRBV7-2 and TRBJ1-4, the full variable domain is GAGVSQSPSNKVTEKGKDVELRCDPISGHTALYWYRQSLGQGLEFLIYFQGNSAPDKSGLPSDRFSAERTGGSVSTLTIQRTQQEDSAVYLCASSLVTARNEKLFFGSGTQLSVL.

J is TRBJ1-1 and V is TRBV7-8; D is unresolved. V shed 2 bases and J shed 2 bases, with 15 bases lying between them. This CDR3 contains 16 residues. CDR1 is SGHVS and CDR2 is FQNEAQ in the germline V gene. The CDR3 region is CASSLPRPGFNTEAFF. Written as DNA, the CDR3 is TGTGCCAGCAGCTTACCACGACCGGGGTTCAACACTGAAGCTTTCTTT.

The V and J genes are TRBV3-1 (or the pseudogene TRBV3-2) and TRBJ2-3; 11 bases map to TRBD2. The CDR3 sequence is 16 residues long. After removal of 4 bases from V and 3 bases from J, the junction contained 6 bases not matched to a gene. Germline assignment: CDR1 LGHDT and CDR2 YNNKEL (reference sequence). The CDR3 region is CASSPETSGVTDTQYF. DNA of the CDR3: TGTGCCAGCAGCCCTGAGACTAGCGGGGTGACAGATACGCAGTATTTT.

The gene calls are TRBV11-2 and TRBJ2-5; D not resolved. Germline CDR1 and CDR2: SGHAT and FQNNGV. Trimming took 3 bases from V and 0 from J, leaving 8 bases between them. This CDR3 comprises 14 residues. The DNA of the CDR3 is TGTGCCAGCAGCTTCCGGGTAAACCAAGAGACCCAGTACTTC. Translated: CASSFRVNQETQYF.

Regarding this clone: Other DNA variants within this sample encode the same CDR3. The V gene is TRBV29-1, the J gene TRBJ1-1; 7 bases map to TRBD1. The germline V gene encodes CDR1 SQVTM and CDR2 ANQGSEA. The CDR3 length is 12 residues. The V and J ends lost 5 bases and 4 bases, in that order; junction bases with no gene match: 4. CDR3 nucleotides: TGCAGCGTTCGACAGGGATCCACTGAAGCTTTCTTT. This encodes CSVRQGSTEAFF.